These 13 T cell receptor beta chains were sequenced from one sample in a study of regulatory T cells in long-lasting Graves disease. TCR beta libraries were built with iRepertoire HTBI primers and Arm-PCR of CDR3 regions. TCRdb reprocessed the multiplex PCR reads with MiXCR, giving one entry per CDR3 protein. The table records some 600,000 distinct CDR3 sequences, about 16% of them present only once. The sample's time point: newly diagnosed GD, antithyroid drugs for less than 3 months. Scientists built the TCR library using RNA that was extracted from PBMCs. These data were likewise used in another study, on T cells in Graves' hyperthyroidism and ophthalmopathy.

Sequences were derived from peripheral blood mononuclear cells (PBMCs), sampled at new diagnosis, from a patient treated with antithyroid drugs. These receptors were collected from a man aged 18 to 35 with Graves disease.

This clonotype has ten or more counts. CDR3 nucleotide sequence: TGTGCCAGCAGCCCACTAGCGGGAGTCGGGAATGAGCAGTTCTTC. It is translated as CASSPLAGVGNEQFF. The chain is built from TRBV3-1 and TRBJ2-1; 11 bases are shared with TRBD2. CDR1 is LGHDT, CDR2 YNNKEL, per germline (reference sequence). The CDR3 extends over 15 amino acids. V dropped 4 bases and J dropped 7; count of bases not matched to a gene: 6.

This clonotype showed up many times. The chain is built from TRBV3-1 and TRBJ1-3; TRBD1 is a possible D gene (5 bases). The germline V gene encodes CDR1 LGHDT and CDR2 YNNKEL (reference sequence). The CDR3 totals 14 residues. Trimming stripped 8 bases from V and 2 bases from J, with 13 bases between. Written as DNA, the CDR3 is TGTGCCAGCTCACCACGGGACGCTGGAAACACCATATATTTT. Translating it yields CASSPRDAGNTIYF.

On this clonotype: Only one base separates this from a far larger clonotype, so it likely reflects a read error. The J gene is TRBJ2-7, the V gene TRBV5-6; TRBD1 might be the D (6 bases). With 2 bases removed from V and 7 bases from J, the gap between germline ends came to 16 bases. Germline V gene lookup returns CDR1 SGHDT and CDR2 YYEEEE. The CDR3 is made up of 14 amino acids. The CDR3 spells CASSFEGTGHEQYF. CDR3 in DNA: TGTGCCAGCAGCTTCGAGGGCACAGGGCATGAGCAGTACTTC.

This clonotype was seen many times. The chain couples TRBV20-1 to TRBJ1-6; 7 bases are shared with TRBD1. Trimming removed 6 bases from V and 9 bases from J; junction bases left unmatched: 11. CDR1 is DFQATT and CDR2 is SNEGSKA in the germline V gene (reference sequence). The CDR3 runs 14 residues. CDR3 bases: TGCAGTGCCTTCCGGACAGGAGGGTTTTCACCCCTCCACTTT. It is translated as CSAFRTGGFSPLHF.

This chain joins TRBV6-2 or TRBV6-3 and TRBJ1-4; TRBD1 matches 7 bases. The CDR3 extends over 14 amino acids. V shed 5 bases, J shed 8 bases, and the junction held 8 bases outside the gene matches. Germline CDR1 is MNHEY and CDR2 is SVGEGT. CDR3 in amino acids: CASSGRGQGEKLFF. DNA of the CDR3: TGTGCCAGCAGTGGAAGGGGGCAAGGCGAAAAACTGTTTTTT.

This chain joins TRBV12-3 or TRBV12-4 and TRBJ1-4, with TRBD1 as a possible D gene (5 bases). There are 16 residues in the CDR3. V lost 0 bases and J 3 bases, leaving 11 bases between the germline ends. The DNA of the CDR3 is TGTGCCAGCAGTTTAGCGGGGTCGGGGGCTAATGAAAAACTGTTTTTT. It encodes CASSLAGSGANEKLFF.

On this clonotype itself: A much larger clone sits a single nucleotide away, making a read error possible. The chain couples TRBV20-1 to TRBJ2-3; D tentatively fits TRBD1 or TRBD2 (5 bases each). Germline loops: CDR1 DFQATT, CDR2 SNEGSKA (reference sequence). Trimming removed 4 bases at V and 4 bases at J, with 18 bases between. The CDR3 is 15 residues long. DNA of the CDR3: TGCAGTGCTAAACGGGAAGGGGCTGGTCCAGATACGCAGTATTTT. It yields the protein CSAKREGAGPDTQYF.

This clonotype was seen a handful of times. The chain couples TRBV4-2 to TRBJ2-1; 7 positions match TRBD2. Germline-derived CDR1 and CDR2 are LGHNA and YNFKEQ. Trimming removed 1 base from V and 5 bases from J; junction bases left unmatched: 8. This CDR3 contains 16 residues. The CDR3 loop reads CASSQGAGVADNEQFF. The CDR3 region has the DNA TGTGCCAGCAGCCAAGGGGCGGGAGTTGCCGACAATGAGCAGTTCTTC.

A few counts support this clonotype. One junction end does not reproduce the germline sequence, and a read error may be involved. This sequence joins TRBV7-9 and TRBJ2-3, with 7 bases fitting TRBD2. Germline lookup yields CDR1 SEHNR and CDR2 FQNEAQ (reference sequence). This CDR3 is built from 16 residues. This CDR3 is CVSSLAGLGTTDTQYF. CDR3 nucleotides: TGTGTCAGCAGCTTAGCGGGTCTCGGCACCACAGATACGCAGTATTTT.

At least ten counts were recorded for this clonotype. The V gene is TRBV11-2, the J gene TRBJ2-1; possible D gene TRBD2, 6 bases. CDR3 length: 19 amino acids. Trimming removed 3 bases from V and 6 bases from J, with 27 bases in between. Germline CDR1 is SGHAT and CDR2 is FQNNGV. The CDR3 reads CASSLEEIGLARQGNEQFF. The CDR3 region has the DNA TGTGCCAGCAGCTTGGAGGAGATTGGGCTAGCGCGGCAGGGCAATGAGCAGTTCTTC.

In this sample, this clonotype turned up many times. CDR3 in amino acids: CASSSAGVYQETQYF. Written as DNA, the CDR3 is TGTGCCAGCAGTTCGGCGGGGGTCTACCAAGAGACCCAGTACTTC. The rearrangement links TRBV28 to TRBJ2-5, with 7 positions matching TRBD2. The V gene's germline CDR1 is MDHEN and CDR2 SYDVKM. Trimming took 4 bases from V and 0 from J; bases not matched to a gene: 5. This CDR3 spans 15 amino acids.

This clonotype has only one observation. The V call is TRBV2, the J call TRBJ2-5, with 8 bases matching TRBD2. Germline V gene sequence: CDR1 SNHLY, CDR2 FYNNEI. V was clipped by 3 bases and J by 5 bases; unmatched bases: 8. The length of the CDR3 is 15 residues. The CDR3 region is CASSEGVAGSETQYF. As DNA, the CDR3 is TGTGCCAGCAGTGAGGGAGTAGCGGGAAGTGAGACCCAGTACTTC.

The V call is TRBV30, the J call TRBJ2-3; D is possibly TRBD2 (5 bases). Germline CDR1 is GTSNPN and CDR2 is SVGIG (reference sequence). V shed 3 bases and J shed 4 bases, with 14 bases lying between them. The CDR3 has 14 residues. This chain's CDR3 is CAWSSKGSADTQYF. As DNA, the CDR3 is TGTGCCTGGAGCAGCAAGGGTAGCGCAGATACGCAGTATTTT.